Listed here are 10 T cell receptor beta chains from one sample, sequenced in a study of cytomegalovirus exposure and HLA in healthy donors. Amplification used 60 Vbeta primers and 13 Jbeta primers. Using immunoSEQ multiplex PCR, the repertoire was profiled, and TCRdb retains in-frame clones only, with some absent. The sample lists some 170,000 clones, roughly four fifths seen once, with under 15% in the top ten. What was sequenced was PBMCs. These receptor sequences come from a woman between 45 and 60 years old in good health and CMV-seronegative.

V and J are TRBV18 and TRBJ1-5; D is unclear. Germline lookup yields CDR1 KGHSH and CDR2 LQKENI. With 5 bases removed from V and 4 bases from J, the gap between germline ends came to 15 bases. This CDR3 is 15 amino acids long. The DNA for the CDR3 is TGTGCCAGCTCAGATCGGGAGGGAAAGAATCAGCCCCAGCATTTT. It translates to CASSDREGKNQPQHF.

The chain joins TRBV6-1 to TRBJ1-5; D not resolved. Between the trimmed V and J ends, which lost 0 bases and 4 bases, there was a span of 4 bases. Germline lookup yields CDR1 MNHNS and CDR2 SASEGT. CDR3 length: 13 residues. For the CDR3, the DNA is TGTGCCAGCAGTGAAGCGTCAAATCAGCCCCAGCATTTT. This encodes CASSEASNQPQHF.

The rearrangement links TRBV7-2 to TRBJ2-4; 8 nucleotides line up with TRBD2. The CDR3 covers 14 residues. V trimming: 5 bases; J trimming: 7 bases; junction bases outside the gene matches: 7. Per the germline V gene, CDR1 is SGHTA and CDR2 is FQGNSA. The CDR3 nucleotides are TGTGCCAGCAGCCCGCGGGGGGCGGGGAACATTCAGTACTTC. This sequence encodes CASSPRGAGNIQYF.

The chain's CDR3 is CASSWDSGGPYEQYF. CDR3 nucleotides: TGTGCCAGCAGCTGGGACTCAGGGGGCCCGTACGAGCAGTACTTC. The chain is built from TRBV7-2 and TRBJ2-7; TRBD1 agrees at 8 bases. With V trimmed by 4 bases and J by 4 bases, 9 bases remained unmatched. Germline V gene lookup returns CDR1 SGHTA and CDR2 FQGNSA. The CDR3 length is 15 residues.

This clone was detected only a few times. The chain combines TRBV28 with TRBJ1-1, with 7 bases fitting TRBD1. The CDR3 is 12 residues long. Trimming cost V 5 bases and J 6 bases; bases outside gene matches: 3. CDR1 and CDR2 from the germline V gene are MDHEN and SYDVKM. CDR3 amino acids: CASSRDSAEAFF. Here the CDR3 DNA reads TGTGCCAGCAGTCGGGACAGCGCTGAAGCTTTCTTT.

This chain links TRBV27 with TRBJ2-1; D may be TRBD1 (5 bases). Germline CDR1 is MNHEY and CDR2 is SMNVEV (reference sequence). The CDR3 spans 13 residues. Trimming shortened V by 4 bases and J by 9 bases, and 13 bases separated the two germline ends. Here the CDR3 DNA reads TGTGCCAGCAGTTCAGTGAGTAGGGGTGAGCAGTTCTTC. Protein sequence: CASSSVSRGEQFF.

CDR3 nucleotides: TGTGCCAGCAGCCCAAGGCCGGGGGGCGCTGGGTACAATGAGCAGTTCTTC. Protein sequence: CASSPRPGGAGYNEQFF. The V gene is TRBV9, the J gene TRBJ2-1; perhaps TRBD2 as D (7 bases). CDR1 and CDR2 from the germline V gene are SGDLS and YYNGEE. Deletions cut 4 bases from V and 4 bases from J, with 21 bases between. The CDR3 length is 17 residues.

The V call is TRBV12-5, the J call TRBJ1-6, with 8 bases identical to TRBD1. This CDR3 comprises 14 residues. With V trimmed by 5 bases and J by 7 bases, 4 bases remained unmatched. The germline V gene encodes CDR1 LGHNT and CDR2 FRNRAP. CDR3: CASGPGQGNSPLHF. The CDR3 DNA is TGTGCTAGTGGTCCCGGACAGGGAAATTCACCCCTCCACTTT.

CDR3: CASSYGQTNEKLFF. In DNA form, the CDR3 reads TGCGCCAGCAGCTACGGACAGACTAATGAAAAACTGTTTTTT. This rearrangement joins TRBV5-1 to TRBJ1-4, with D tentatively TRBD1 (6 bases). V was shortened by 3 bases and J by 2 bases, with 8 bases between the two germline ends. This CDR3 is built from 14 residues. Germline V gene lookup returns CDR1 SGHRS and CDR2 YFSETQ.

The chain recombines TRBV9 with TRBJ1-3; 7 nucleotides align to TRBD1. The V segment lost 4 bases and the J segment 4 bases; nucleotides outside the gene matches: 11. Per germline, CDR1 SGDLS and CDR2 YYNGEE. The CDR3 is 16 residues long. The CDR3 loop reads CASSPTDRVSGNTIYF. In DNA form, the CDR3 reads TGTGCCAGCAGCCCCACCGACAGGGTTTCAGGAAACACCATATATTTT.